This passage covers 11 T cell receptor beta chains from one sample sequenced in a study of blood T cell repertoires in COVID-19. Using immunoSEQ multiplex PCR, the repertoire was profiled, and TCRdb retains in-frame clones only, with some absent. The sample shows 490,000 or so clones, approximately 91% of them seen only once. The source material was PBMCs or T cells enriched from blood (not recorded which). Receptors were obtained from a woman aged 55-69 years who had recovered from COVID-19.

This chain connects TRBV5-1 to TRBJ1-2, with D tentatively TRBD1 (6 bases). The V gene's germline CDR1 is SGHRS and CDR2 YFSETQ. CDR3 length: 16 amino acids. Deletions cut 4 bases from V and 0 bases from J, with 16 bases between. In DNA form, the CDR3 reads TGCGCCAGCAGCGACAGTTGGACAGCGTCTAACTATGGCTACACCTTC. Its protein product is CASSDSWTASNYGYTF.

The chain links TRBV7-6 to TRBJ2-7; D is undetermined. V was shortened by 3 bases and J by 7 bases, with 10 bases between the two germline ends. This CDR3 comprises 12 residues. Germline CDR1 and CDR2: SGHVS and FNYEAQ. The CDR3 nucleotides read TGTGCCAGCAGCTTCTCGGGTCGGGAGCAGTACTTC. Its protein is CASSFSGREQYF.

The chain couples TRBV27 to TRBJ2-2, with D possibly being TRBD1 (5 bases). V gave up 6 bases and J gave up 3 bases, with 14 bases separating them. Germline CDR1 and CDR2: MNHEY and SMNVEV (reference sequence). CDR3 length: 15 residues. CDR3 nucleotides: TGTGCCAGCAGCCTAGGACACCGGGACACCGGGGAGCTGTTTTTT. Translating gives CASSLGHRDTGELFF.

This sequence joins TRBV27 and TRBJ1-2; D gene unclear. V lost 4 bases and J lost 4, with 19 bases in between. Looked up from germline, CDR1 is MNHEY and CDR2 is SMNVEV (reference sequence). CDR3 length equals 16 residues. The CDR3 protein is CASSSTSGVLFYGYTF. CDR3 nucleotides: TGTGCCAGCAGTTCAACCTCGGGAGTTCTCTTCTATGGCTACACCTTC.

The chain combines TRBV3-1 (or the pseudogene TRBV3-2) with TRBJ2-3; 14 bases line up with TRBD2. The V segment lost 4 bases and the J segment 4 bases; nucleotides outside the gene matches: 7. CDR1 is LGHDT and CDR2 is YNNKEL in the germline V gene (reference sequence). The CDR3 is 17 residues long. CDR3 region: CASSLWGLAGDSDTQYF. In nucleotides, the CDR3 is TGTGCCAGCAGCCTGTGGGGACTAGCGGGGGATTCAGATACGCAGTATTTT.

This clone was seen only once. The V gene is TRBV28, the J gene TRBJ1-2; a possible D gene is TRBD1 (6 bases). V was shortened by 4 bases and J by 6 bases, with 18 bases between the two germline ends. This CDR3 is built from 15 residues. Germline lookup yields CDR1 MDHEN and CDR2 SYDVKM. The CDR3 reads CASSSPGQGRHGYTF. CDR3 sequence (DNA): TGTGCCAGCAGTTCACCGGGGCAGGGGCGACATGGCTACACCTTC.

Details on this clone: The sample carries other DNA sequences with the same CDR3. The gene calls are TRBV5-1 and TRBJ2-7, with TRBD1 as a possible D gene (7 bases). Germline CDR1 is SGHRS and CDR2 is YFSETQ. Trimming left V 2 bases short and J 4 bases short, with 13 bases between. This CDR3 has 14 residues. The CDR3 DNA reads TGCGCCAGCAGCTTCGGAGGGGGCTCATACGAGCAGTACTTC. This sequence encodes CASSFGGGSYEQYF. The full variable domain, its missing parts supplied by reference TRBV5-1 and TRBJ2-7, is KAGVTQTPRYLIKTRGQQVTLSCSPISGHRSVSWYQQTPGQGLQFLFEYFSETQRNKGNFPGRFSGRQFSNSRSEMNVSTLELGDSALYLCASSFGGGSYEQYFGPGTRLTVT.

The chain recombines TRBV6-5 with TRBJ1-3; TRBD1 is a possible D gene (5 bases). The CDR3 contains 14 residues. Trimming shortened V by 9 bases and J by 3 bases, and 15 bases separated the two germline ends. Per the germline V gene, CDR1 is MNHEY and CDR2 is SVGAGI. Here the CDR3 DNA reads TGTGCCAGTGGGGGACGGGGAGGTGGAAACACCATATATTTT. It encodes CASGGRGGGNTIYF.

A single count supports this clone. CDR3 in DNA: TGTGCCAGCTCATACAGGGCTCCGGGAACCGGGGAGCTGTTTTTT. Its translation is CASSYRAPGTGELFF. This chain connects TRBV18 to TRBJ2-2; D perhaps matches TRBD1 (6 bases). Deletions cut 5 bases from V and 5 bases from J, with 15 bases between. CDR3 length: 15 amino acids. Germline lookup yields CDR1 KGHSH and CDR2 LQKENI.

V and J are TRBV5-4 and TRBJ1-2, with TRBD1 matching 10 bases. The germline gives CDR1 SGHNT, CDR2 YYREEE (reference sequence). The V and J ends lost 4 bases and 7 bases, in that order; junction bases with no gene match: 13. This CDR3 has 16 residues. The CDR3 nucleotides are TGTGCCAGCAGCCCAGGGAGTCGTAGGACAGGGGGTGGCTACACCTTC. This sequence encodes CASSPGSRRTGGGYTF.

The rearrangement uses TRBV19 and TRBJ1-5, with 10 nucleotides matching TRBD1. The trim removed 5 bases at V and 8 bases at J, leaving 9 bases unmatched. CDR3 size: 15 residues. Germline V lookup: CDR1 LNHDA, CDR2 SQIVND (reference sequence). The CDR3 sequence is CASSDSGQGRKPQHF. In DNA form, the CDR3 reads TGTGCCAGTAGTGATTCGGGACAGGGGAGGAAGCCCCAGCATTTT.